This is a list of T cell receptor beta chains from one sample in a study of T cells in Graves' hyperthyroidism and ophthalmopathy. TCRdb called the multiplex PCR reads again in MiXCR, with one record for every CDR3 protein. The table includes around 610,000 distinct CDR3 sequences, around 15% detected once. The sequenced sample was blood. Receptors were obtained from a woman aged 40 to 49 with Graves' ophthalmopathy. CDR3s include the opening cysteine and the closing phenylalanine or tryptophan. A D gene is named only where the DNA matches it firmly. The size of a clone is reported for some rows only, either as once, few or many, or as a class for expanded clones.

D gene: TRBD2
J gene: TRBJ2-7
V gene: TRBV11-2
clone size: many
CDR3 protein: CASSQSGTSGTYYEQYF
CDR3 DNA: TGTGCCAGCAGTCAATCCGGGACTAGCGGGACTTACTACGAGCAGTACTTC

D gene: .
J gene: TRBJ1-5
V gene: TRBV6-1
clone size: .
CDR3 protein: CASSESVRPQHF
CDR3 DNA: TGTGCCAGCAGTGAGTCTGTGCGGCCCCAGCATTTT

D gene: .
J gene: TRBJ2-7
V gene: TRBV19
clone size: .
CDR3 protein: CASRTSRGTYEQYF
CDR3 DNA: TGTGCCAGCCGCACTAGCAGGGGGACCTACGAGCAGTACTTC

D gene: TRBD2
J gene: TRBJ2-2
V gene: TRBV20-1
clone size: few
CDR3 protein: CSAPPAAGGPLNTGELFF
CDR3 DNA: TGCAGTGCGCCTCCTGCAGCGGGAGGGCCGCTGAACACCGGGGAGCTGTTTTTT

D gene: .
J gene: TRBJ2-7
V gene: TRBV20-1
clone size: many
CDR3 protein: CSARGPGANPGDEQYF
CDR3 DNA: TGCAGTGCTAGAGGGCCGGGGGCGAATCCCGGCGACGAGCAGTACTTC

D gene: .
J gene: TRBJ1-2
V gene: TRBV12-3/TRBV12-4
clone size: many
CDR3 protein: CASKGDYGYTF
CDR3 DNA: TGTGCCAGCAAAGGGGATTATGGCTACACCTTC

D gene: .
J gene: TRBJ1-1
V gene: TRBV28
clone size: few
CDR3 protein: CASTFVLGGSTEAFF
CDR3 DNA: TGTGCCAGCACCTTTGTCCTCGGGGGTAGCACTGAAGCTTTCTTT

D gene: .
J gene: TRBJ1-5
V gene: TRBV19
clone size: many
CDR3 protein: CASRPVSGVSQLQHF
CDR3 DNA: TGTGCCAGTAGACCGGTTAGCGGGGTGAGTCAGCTCCAGCATTTT

D gene: .
J gene: TRBJ1-2
V gene: TRBV10-3
clone size: few
CDR3 protein: CAISPSAHVNYGYTF
CDR3 DNA: TGTGCCATCAGTCCGTCGGCCCACGTCAACTATGGCTACACCTTC

D gene: .
J gene: TRBJ1-1
V gene: TRBV6-5
clone size: .
CDR3 protein: CASSYQSGSYLNTEAFF
CDR3 DNA: TGTGCCAGCAGTTACCAGAGCGGCTCCTATCTGAACACTGAAGCTTTCTTT

D gene: .
J gene: TRBJ1-2
V gene: TRBV27
clone size: many
CDR3 protein: CASTQGANYGYTF
CDR3 DNA: TGTGCCAGCACTCAAGGGGCTAACTATGGCTACACCTTC

D gene: .
J gene: TRBJ2-7
V gene: TRBV29-1
clone size: many
CDR3 protein: CSVEDPEQYF
CDR3 DNA: TGCAGCGTTGAAGATCCCGAGCAGTACTTC

D gene: TRBD1
J gene: TRBJ2-7
V gene: TRBV30
clone size: many
CDR3 protein: CACNQQGASYEQYF
CDR3 DNA: TGTGCCTGCAATCAACAGGGGGCCTCCTACGAGCAGTACTTC

D gene: TRBD1
J gene: TRBJ1-1
V gene: TRBV28
clone size: .
CDR3 protein: CASSFDRVQAFF
CDR3 DNA: TGTGCCAGCAGTTTTGACAGGGTACAGGCTTTCTTT

D gene: .
J gene: TRBJ2-7
V gene: TRBV16
clone size: many
CDR3 protein: CASSQASEEQYF
CDR3 DNA: TGTGCCAGCAGCCAAGCCTCAGAGGAGCAGTACTTC

D gene: .
J gene: TRBJ2-5
V gene: TRBV6-2/TRBV6-3
clone size: many
CDR3 protein: CASSYFVGQETQYF
CDR3 DNA: TGTGCCAGCAGTTACTTTGTGGGTCAAGAGACCCAGTACTTC

D gene: .
J gene: TRBJ2-7
V gene: TRBV20-1
clone size: .
CDR3 protein: CSAKGHGGADEQYF
CDR3 DNA: TGCAGTGCTAAGGGTCATGGAGGGGCCGACGAGCAGTACTTC

D gene: .
J gene: TRBJ1-2
V gene: TRBV5-1
clone size: few
CDR3 protein: CASSLGLSESYTF
CDR3 DNA: TGCGCCAGCAGCTTGGGGCTTTCGGAGAGCTACACCTTC

D gene: TRBD1
J gene: TRBJ1-2
V gene: TRBV6-5
clone size: many
CDR3 protein: CASSSEGGGYTF
CDR3 DNA: TGTGCCAGCAGTTCAGAAGGGGGCGGCTACACCTTC

D gene: .
J gene: TRBJ2-5
V gene: TRBV10-3
clone size: many
CDR3 protein: CAISDIGLRTQYF
CDR3 DNA: TGTGCCATCAGTGATATAGGCCTGAGGACCCAGTACTTC

D gene: .
J gene: TRBJ2-7
V gene: TRBV2
clone size: many
CDR3 protein: CASSASMTGSSYEQYF
CDR3 DNA: TGTGCCAGCAGTGCGAGTATGACAGGAAGCTCCTACGAGCAGTACTTC

D gene: .
J gene: TRBJ1-2
V gene: TRBV7-3
clone size: few
CDR3 protein: CASSKTGTGGYTF
CDR3 DNA: TGTGCCAGCAGCAAAACCGGGACGGGGGGCTACACCTTC

D gene: .
J gene: TRBJ2-7
V gene: TRBV11-2
clone size: .
CDR3 protein: CASSFGGGNYEQYF
CDR3 DNA: TGTGCCAGCAGCTTTGGGGGCGGAAACTACGAGCAGTACTTC

D gene: TRBD1
J gene: TRBJ2-7
V gene: TRBV6-2/TRBV6-3
clone size: many
CDR3 protein: CASRRRDRVPYEQYF
CDR3 DNA: TGTGCCAGCAGACGCCGGGACAGGGTCCCCTACGAGCAGTACTTC

D gene: TRBD1
J gene: TRBJ2-7
V gene: TRBV20-1
clone size: few
CDR3 protein: CSARTTGGGQYF
CDR3 DNA: TGCAGTGCTAGAACTACAGGGGGCGGGCAGTACTTC

D gene: .
J gene: TRBJ1-6
V gene: TRBV5-6
clone size: few
CDR3 protein: CASSLESRPANSPLHF
CDR3 DNA: TGTGCCAGCAGCTTGGAGTCCCGGCCGGCTAATTCACCCCTCCACTTT

D gene: TRBD1
J gene: TRBJ2-5
V gene: TRBV28
clone size: few
CDR3 protein: CASRKQGAQRETQYF
CDR3 DNA: TGTGCCAGCAGAAAACAGGGGGCTCAGCGAGAGACCCAGTACTTC

D gene: TRBD2
J gene: TRBJ2-5
V gene: TRBV29-1
clone size: many
CDR3 protein: CSVGTSEETQYF
CDR3 DNA: TGCAGCGTCGGGACTAGTGAAGAGACCCAGTACTTC

D gene: .
J gene: TRBJ1-2
V gene: TRBV2
clone size: many
CDR3 protein: CASNPGTWTSNYGYTF
CDR3 DNA: TGTGCCAGCAACCCCGGGACATGGACTTCTAACTATGGCTACACCTTC

D gene: .
J gene: TRBJ2-4
V gene: TRBV6-2/TRBV6-3
clone size: many
CDR3 protein: CASQTVAKNIQYF
CDR3 DNA: TGTGCCAGCCAGACAGTAGCCAAAAACATTCAGTACTTC

D gene: TRBD1
J gene: TRBJ2-7
V gene: TRBV7-9
clone size: many
CDR3 protein: CASRTGGDYEQYF
CDR3 DNA: TGTGCCAGCAGGACAGGGGGGGACTACGAGCAGTACTTC

D gene: .
J gene: TRBJ2-3
V gene: TRBV20-1
clone size: .
CDR3 protein: CSARSEGDTQYF
CDR3 DNA: TGCAGTGCCCGGAGCGAGGGGGATACGCAGTATTTT

D gene: TRBD1
J gene: TRBJ2-7
V gene: TRBV20-1
clone size: many
CDR3 protein: CSARDLWTGGPRQDEQYF
CDR3 DNA: TGCAGTGCTAGAGATTTATGGACAGGGGGCCCCCGTCAAGACGAGCAGTACTTC

D gene: .
J gene: TRBJ1-1
V gene: TRBV12-3/TRBV12-4
clone size: many
CDR3 protein: CASSPDHTEAFF
CDR3 DNA: TGTGCCAGCAGCCCTGACCACACTGAAGCTTTCTTT

D gene: .
J gene: TRBJ1-1
V gene: TRBV7-8
clone size: many
CDR3 protein: CASSLAEGVRAFF
CDR3 DNA: TGTGCCAGCAGCTTAGCGGAAGGGGTTAGGGCTTTCTTT

D gene: .
J gene: TRBJ2-7
V gene: TRBV20-1
clone size: many
CDR3 protein: CSARPVYTGATHEQYF
CDR3 DNA: TGCAGTGCTAGACCCGTTTATACGGGGGCGACCCACGAGCAGTACTTC

D gene: .
J gene: TRBJ1-1
V gene: TRBV12-3/TRBV12-4
clone size: many
CDR3 protein: CASSDGPMNTEAFF
CDR3 DNA: TGTGCCAGCAGTGATGGACCGATGAACACTGAAGCTTTCTTT

D gene: .
J gene: TRBJ1-3
V gene: TRBV6-5
clone size: many
CDR3 protein: CASSYSPTSGNTIYF
CDR3 DNA: TGTGCCAGCAGTTACTCCCCCACCTCTGGAAACACCATATATTTT

D gene: .
J gene: TRBJ2-7
V gene: TRBV28
clone size: many
CDR3 protein: CASTPPRGEQYF
CDR3 DNA: TGTGCCAGCACACCCCCTCGAGGCGAGCAGTACTTC

D gene: .
J gene: TRBJ2-7
V gene: TRBV10-2
clone size: many
CDR3 protein: CASSGAGKAYEQYF
CDR3 DNA: TGCGCCAGCAGTGGGGCCGGCAAGGCCTACGAGCAGTACTTC

D gene: TRBD2
J gene: TRBJ2-5
V gene: TRBV5-1
clone size: .
CDR3 protein: CASSWGRSSGVYQETQYF
CDR3 DNA: TGCGCCAGCAGCTGGGGGCGATCTAGCGGGGTCTACCAAGAGACCCAGTACTTC

D gene: TRBD2
J gene: TRBJ2-7
V gene: TRBV28
clone size: many
CDR3 protein: CASMGGTTLGEQYF
CDR3 DNA: TGTGCCAGCATGGGGGGGACTACCTTAGGCGAGCAGTACTTC

D gene: .
J gene: TRBJ2-3
V gene: TRBV2
clone size: .
CDR3 protein: CASSSEYTQYF
CDR3 DNA: TGTGCCAGCAGTAGCGAATATACGCAGTATTTT

D gene: TRBD1
J gene: TRBJ1-5
V gene: TRBV28
clone size: many
CDR3 protein: CASRDGDRTFNQPQHF
CDR3 DNA: TGTGCCAGCAGAGATGGGGACAGAACATTCAATCAGCCCCAGCATTTT

D gene: TRBD2
J gene: TRBJ2-5
V gene: TRBV12-3/TRBV12-4
clone size: many
CDR3 protein: CASSSWTSGRGETQYF
CDR3 DNA: TGTGCCAGCAGTTCCTGGACTAGCGGGAGGGGTGAGACCCAGTACTTC

D gene: .
J gene: TRBJ2-5
V gene: TRBV3-1
clone size: few
CDR3 protein: CASSQETYRETQYF
CDR3 DNA: TGTGCCAGCAGCCAAGAGACCTACCGGGAGACCCAGTACTTC

D gene: .
J gene: TRBJ2-7
V gene: TRBV5-1
clone size: many
CDR3 protein: CASSLARSGYEQYF
CDR3 DNA: TGCGCCAGCAGCTTGGCCAGGTCAGGATACGAGCAGTACTTC

D gene: .
J gene: TRBJ1-1
V gene: TRBV20-1
clone size: many
CDR3 protein: CSAIGGLGTEAFF
CDR3 DNA: TGCAGTGCTATCGGAGGGTTGGGGACTGAAGCTTTCTTT

D gene: .
J gene: TRBJ2-2
V gene: TRBV7-2
clone size: .
CDR3 protein: CATPRAGELFF
CDR3 DNA: TGTGCCACTCCACGGGCCGGGGAGCTGTTTTTT

D gene: .
J gene: TRBJ1-1
V gene: TRBV2
clone size: many
CDR3 protein: CASSVQRNTEAFF
CDR3 DNA: TGTGCCAGCAGTGTTCAACGGAACACTGAAGCTTTCTTT

D gene: .
J gene: TRBJ1-5
V gene: TRBV6-1
clone size: .
CDR3 protein: CASSLNRAPGNQPQHF
CDR3 DNA: TGTGCCAGCAGCCTAAACAGGGCTCCTGGCAATCAGCCCCAGCATTTT

D gene: .
J gene: TRBJ1-1
V gene: TRBV30
clone size: many
CDR3 protein: CAWSVSGFTEAFF
CDR3 DNA: TGTGCCTGGAGTGTTTCAGGGTTTACTGAAGCTTTCTTT